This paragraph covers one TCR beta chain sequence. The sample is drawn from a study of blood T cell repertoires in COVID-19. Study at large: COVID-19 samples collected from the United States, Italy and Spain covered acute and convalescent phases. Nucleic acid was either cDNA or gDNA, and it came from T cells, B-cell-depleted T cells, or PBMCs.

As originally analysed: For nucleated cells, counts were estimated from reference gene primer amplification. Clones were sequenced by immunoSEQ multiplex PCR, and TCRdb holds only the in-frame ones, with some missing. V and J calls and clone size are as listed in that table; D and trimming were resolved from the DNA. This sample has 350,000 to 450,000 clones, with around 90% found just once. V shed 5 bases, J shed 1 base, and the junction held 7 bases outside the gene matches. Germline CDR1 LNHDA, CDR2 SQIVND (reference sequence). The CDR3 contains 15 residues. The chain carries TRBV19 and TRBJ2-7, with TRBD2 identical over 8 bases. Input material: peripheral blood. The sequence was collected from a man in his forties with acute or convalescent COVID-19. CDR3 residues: CASSFKAGESYEQYF. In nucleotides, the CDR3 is TGTGCCAGTAGTTTCAAAGCGGGGGAGTCCTACGAGCAGTACTTC.